These T cell receptor beta chains were read from a single sample in a study of T cells in Graves' hyperthyroidism and ophthalmopathy. TCRdb reanalysed the multiplex PCR reads using MiXCR and keeps one entry per CDR3 protein. The data contain 550,000 to 650,000 distinct CDR3 sequences, around 13% of them singletons. The sequencing sample was made of blood. Receptor source: a middle-aged woman with Graves' hyperthyroidism. Each CDR3 is given with its conserved first and last residue. The order of the fields is V gene, D gene, J gene, clone size, CDR3 protein, CDR3 DNA. The D gene is left open where the match is weak. Expanded clones get a size class; other rows say once, few or many, or leave the size out.

>TRBV20-1|.|TRBJ1-4|few
CSARDSRSGNEKLFF
TGCAGTGCTAGAGATTCCCGCAGTGGAAATGAAAAACTGTTTTTT
>TRBV5-6|.|TRBJ1-1|.
CASSLWAGQKTEAFF
TGTGCCAGCAGCTTGTGGGCAGGGCAGAAAACTGAAGCTTTCTTT
>TRBV6-1|TRBD2|TRBJ2-7|.
CASGWIAGGSYEQYF
TGTGCCAGCGGGTGGATAGCGGGAGGGTCCTACGAGCAGTACTTC
>TRBV9|.|TRBJ1-1|many
CASSVAGDGWGTEAFF
TGTGCCAGCAGCGTAGCAGGTGACGGCTGGGGCACTGAAGCTTTCTTT
>TRBV20-1|.|TRBJ2-5|.
CSAKDWGIVQKTQYF
TGCAGTGCTAAAGACTGGGGGATCGTGCAGAAAACCCAGTACTTC
>TRBV27|.|TRBJ2-1|many
CASSLVSSYNEQFF
TGTGCCAGCAGTTTGGTCAGCTCCTACAATGAGCAGTTCTTC
>TRBV29-1|.|TRBJ2-7|.
CSVEIRGRRSSYEQYF
TGCAGCGTTGAAATTCGGGGGAGGAGGAGCTCCTACGAGCAGTACTTC
>TRBV12-3/TRBV12-4|.|TRBJ1-4|few
CASSLGGINEKLFF
TGTGCCAGCAGTTTAGGAGGTATTAATGAAAAACTGTTTTTT
>TRBV28|.|TRBJ2-3|many
CASTSGGTLTDTQYF
TGTGCCAGCACCTCTGGTGGGACACTTACAGATACGCAGTATTTT
>TRBV2|.|TRBJ2-3|many
CASLKPTDTQYF
TGTGCCAGCTTAAAGCCCACAGATACGCAGTATTTT
>TRBV9|TRBD2|TRBJ2-1|.
CASSASTSGAGNEQFF
TGTGCCAGCAGCGCCTCGACTAGCGGCGCTGGCAATGAGCAGTTCTTC
>TRBV28|.|TRBJ1-2|few
CASGGNTDLNGYTF
TGTGCCTCGGGGGGAAATACAGACTTAAATGGCTACACCTTC
>TRBV5-1|TRBD2|TRBJ2-3|many
CASSLGTSGALLYTQYF
TGCGCCAGCAGCTTGGGGACTAGCGGAGCCCTTTTATATACGCAGTATTTT
>TRBV11-2|TRBD2|TRBJ2-7|.
CASSPGTSGYYYEQYF
TGTGCCAGCAGCCCAGGGACTAGCGGGTATTACTACGAGCAGTACTTC
>TRBV7-9|TRBD2|TRBJ2-3|many
CASGTSATWTDTQYF
TGTGCCAGCGGGACTAGCGCTACTTGGACAGATACGCAGTATTTT
>TRBV7-3|TRBD1|TRBJ2-2|many
CASSKGAAGELFF
TGTGCCAGCAGCAAGGGGGCGGCCGGGGAGCTGTTTTTT
>TRBV5-1|TRBD2|TRBJ2-3|few
CASSLQGGRAVDTQYF
TGCGCCAGCAGCTTGCAGGGCGGGAGGGCCGTAGATACGCAGTATTTT
>TRBV28|.|TRBJ2-7|many
CASSLGAERAYEQYF
TGTGCCAGCAGTTTAGGGGCAGAGAGAGCCTACGAGCAGTACTTC
>TRBV12-3/TRBV12-4|.|TRBJ2-7|.
CASSIGLPYEQYF
TGTGCCAGCAGCATCGGACTACCCTACGAGCAGTACTTC
>TRBV7-2|TRBD2|TRBJ2-1|.
CASSLESGSRIYEQFF
TGTGCCAGCAGCTTAGAAAGCGGGAGTCGAATCTATGAGCAGTTCTTC
>TRBV5-6|.|TRBJ1-2|.
CASSLEKGGYTF
TGTGCCAGCAGCTTGGAGAAGGGCGGCTACACCTTC
>TRBV2|TRBD1|TRBJ1-6|many
CASKMAGGAEGAPLHF
TGTGCCAGCAAGATGGCAGGGGGCGCAGAGGGGGCACCCCTCCACTTT
>TRBV29-1|.|TRBJ1-5|many
CSVGQGGSNQPQHF
TGCAGCGTTGGCCAGGGAGGCAGCAATCAGCCCCAGCATTTT
>TRBV29-1|.|TRBJ2-3|many
CSVEDGLMLDTQYF
TGCAGCGTTGAAGATGGCCTAATGCTAGATACGCAGTATTTT
>TRBV19|.|TRBJ2-3|.
CASSIDREIFRFNTDTQYF
TGTGCCAGTAGTATAGATCGTGAAATCTTTCGTTTCAACACAGATACGCAGTATTTT
>TRBV19|.|TRBJ2-7|.
CASSIGGNAGEQYF
TGTGCCAGTAGTATAGGAGGGAACGCGGGCGAGCAGTACTTC
>TRBV20-1|.|TRBJ2-5|many
CSASSIQETQYF
TGCAGTGCTAGTTCCATACAAGAGACCCAGTACTTC
>TRBV29-1|TRBD1|TRBJ2-7|many
CSVESGTDATYEQYF
TGCAGCGTCGAGTCCGGGACAGACGCGACCTACGAGCAGTACTTC